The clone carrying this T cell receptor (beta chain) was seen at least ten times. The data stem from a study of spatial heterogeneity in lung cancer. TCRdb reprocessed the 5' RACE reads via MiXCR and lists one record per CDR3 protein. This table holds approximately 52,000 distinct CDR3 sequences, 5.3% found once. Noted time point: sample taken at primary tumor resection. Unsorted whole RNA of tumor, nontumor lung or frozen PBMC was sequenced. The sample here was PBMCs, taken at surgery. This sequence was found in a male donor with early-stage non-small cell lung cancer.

Here the CDR3 reads CASSFNIGTEAFF. CDR3 DNA sequence: TGTGCCAGCAGCTTTAACATCGGCACTGAAGCTTTCTTT. The J gene is TRBJ1-1, the V gene TRBV7-3; D is unresolved. Germline V lookup: CDR1 SGHTA, CDR2 FQGTGA. V lost 3 bases and J 4 bases, leaving 9 bases between the germline ends. The length of the CDR3 is 13 residues.